The present TCR beta chain was sequenced within a study of blood T cell repertoires in COVID-19. Across the study: The cDNA or gDNA used as material had been derived from T cells, B-cell-depleted T cells, or PBMCs.

Profiling relied on immunoSEQ multiplex PCR, and the TCRdb table lists in-frame clones only, not all of them. The table shows approximately 100,000 clones, with about four fifths occurring only once. Between the trimmed V and J ends, which lost 5 bases and 1 base, there was a span of 19 bases. Germline CDR1 and CDR2: KGHSH and LQKENI. The CDR3 has 17 amino acids. Input material: peripheral blood. This clonotype originated in a human donor in a cohort sampled during active COVID-19. This chain uses TRBV18 with TRBJ2-3, with D perhaps matching TRBD1 (5 bases). The CDR3 spells CASSNTQGVGGTDTQYF. The CDR3, as DNA: TGTGCCAGCTCAAACACCCAAGGGGTTGGGGGCACAGATACGCAGTATTTT.